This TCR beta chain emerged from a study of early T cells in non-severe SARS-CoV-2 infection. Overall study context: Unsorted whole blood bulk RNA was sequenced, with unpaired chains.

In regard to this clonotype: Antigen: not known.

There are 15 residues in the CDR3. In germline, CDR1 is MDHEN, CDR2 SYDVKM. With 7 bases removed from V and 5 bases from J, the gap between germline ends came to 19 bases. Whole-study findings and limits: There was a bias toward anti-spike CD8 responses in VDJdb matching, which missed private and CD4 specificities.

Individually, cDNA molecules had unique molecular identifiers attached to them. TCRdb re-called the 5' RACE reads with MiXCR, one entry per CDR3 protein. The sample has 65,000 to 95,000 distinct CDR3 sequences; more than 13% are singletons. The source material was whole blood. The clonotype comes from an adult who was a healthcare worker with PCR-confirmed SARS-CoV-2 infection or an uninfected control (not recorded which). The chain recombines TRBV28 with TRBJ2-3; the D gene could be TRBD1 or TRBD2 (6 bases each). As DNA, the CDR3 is TGTGCCAGCACCCCTCGTGGGGGGCGGGGAGATACGCAGTATTTT. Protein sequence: CASTPRGGRGDTQYF.